This TCR beta chain stems from a study of blood T cell repertoires in COVID-19. For the study at large: T cells, B-cell-depleted T cells, or PBMCs provided the cDNA or gDNA that served as material.

CDR3 length equals 19 residues. CDR1 and CDR2 from the germline V gene are SGDLS and YYNGEE. V lost 3 bases to trimming and J lost 1 base, with 25 bases between them. Methods used by the authors: By means of reference gene primer amplification, nucleated cell counts were estimated. Sequenced by immunoSEQ multiplex PCR; TCRdb stores in-frame clones only, minus some. D and trimming were read from the DNA, whereas the V and J calls and clone size are those reported in that table. The data hold tens of thousands of clones, with approximately 86% observed a single time. The chain recombines TRBV9 with TRBJ1-2, with D possibly TRBD1 on 5 matching bases. Sequenced input: peripheral blood. The origin of this receptor is an older man with acute or convalescent COVID-19. CDR3 protein: CASSGEGRNTPLLNYGYTF. The CDR3 coding sequence is TGTGCCAGCAGCGGAGAGGGGAGGAATACGCCCCTTCTTAACTATGGCTACACCTTC.